One and the same sample provided the 4 T cell receptor beta chains below, sequenced in a study of metastatic and nonmetastatic thyroid tumors (dated by TCRdb to 2018 to 2021). The receptor library was made with PCR. For sequencing, an Illumina HiSeq 4000 was employed. Starting from the raw public reads, TCRdb applied fastp trimming at Q25, assembled clones with MiXCR and retained in-frame beta chains. The sample data list fewer than 40,000 clones, and about a sixth of these were observed just once. Clones ranked in the top ten supply roughly 6.2% of the sample. No patient had received any treatment before thyroid surgery. Sequenced material: blood. These receptors all stem from a male donor with papillary thyroid cancer or a benign thyroid nodule (not recorded which). Some clones in this sample may be carry-over from other donors' samples.

The table lists this clone with many counts. The rearrangement links TRBV7-9 to TRBJ1-1; D is undetermined. In germline, CDR1 is SEHNR, CDR2 FQNEAQ (reference sequence). The CDR3 covers 14 residues. The V end lost 5 bases, the J end lost 5 bases, and 15 bases lay between the germline ends. The CDR3 nucleotides read TGTGCCAGCAGCCCGGATAATGTTAGGACTGAAGCTTTCTTT. Protein product: CASSPDNVRTEAFF.

This chain links TRBV2 with TRBJ2-4; D remains unclear. CDR3 size: 17 residues. V lost 5 bases to trimming and J lost 0 bases, with 17 bases between them. Germline CDR1 is SNHLY and CDR2 is FYNNEI. The CDR3 DNA follows: TGTGCCAGCAGTCCCCTACTACAGCCCGTAGCCAAAAACATTCAGTACTTC. The encoded protein is CASSPLLQPVAKNIQYF.

Ten or more counts support this clone. The rearrangement uses TRBV11-3 and TRBJ2-3, with TRBD2 matching over 7 bases. Trimming took 3 bases from V and 2 from J; bases not matched to a gene: 5. CDR3 size: 15 residues. CDR1 is SGHNT and CDR2 is YENEEA in the germline V gene. CDR3 loop: CASSFSGDPTDTQYF. CDR3 DNA: TGTGCCAGCAGCTTCAGCGGGGACCCCACAGATACGCAGTATTTT.

The chain couples TRBV19 to TRBJ1-2; possible D gene TRBD1, 6 bases. V was clipped by 9 bases and J by 1 base, with 15 bases between them. The CDR3 is 14 amino acids. Germline CDR1 reads LNHDA; CDR2 reads SQIVND (reference sequence). In nucleotides, the CDR3 is TGTGCCAGCGTCCGGGACACATTTAACTATGGCTACACCTTC. Residues: CASVRDTFNYGYTF. Full variable domain (remainder filled in from reference TRBV19 and TRBJ1-2): DGGITQSPKYLFRKEGQNVTLSCEQNLNHDAMYWYRQDPGQGLRLIYYSQIVNDFQKGDIAEGYSVSREKKESFPLTVTSAQKNPTAFYLCASVRDTFNYGYTFGSGTRLTVV.